This TCR beta chain is drawn from a study of cytomegalovirus exposure and HLA in healthy donors. Study in general: Later analysis reported that the roughly 130 validation repertoires shared the platform of the approximately 670 first-cohort repertoires. Study-level points and caveats: According to a subsequent analysis, TCR clusters from the first cohort were inclined to appear together in the 120 validation repertoires. Confirmation was obtained in vitro that a few CMV-associated chains are specific for CMV antigens. Rarity marked most TCR sequences, yet some public TCRs occurred in many donors.

The length of the CDR3 is 14 residues. Losses at the gene ends were 0 bases for V and 4 bases for J; bases not matched to a gene: 4. The germline V gene has CDR1 GTSNPN and CDR2 SVGIG (reference sequence). Profiled with immunoSEQ multiplex PCR; TCRdb holds only in-frame clones, not every one. The sample includes roughly 120,000 clones, about 88% of them seen just once. A word on this clone: Its target is not known.

The sample taken for sequencing was PBMCs. The rearrangement uses TRBV30 and TRBJ2-7, with TRBD2 matching 9 bases. The sequence came from a woman under 30 in good health and CMV-seronegative. The CDR3 here is CAWSVWAGGYEQYF. Written as DNA, the CDR3 is TGTGCCTGGAGTGTTTGGGCGGGGGGGTACGAGCAGTACTTC.